This T cell receptor beta chain originates from a study of memory CD4+ T cells and cytomegalovirus serostatus. Whole-study results and caveats: CD4+ memory repertoires contained about two fifths of the roughly 150 reported CMV TCRbeta sequences.

The sort gate was single viable CD3+CD4+CD8-CD45RO+ cells for memory CD4+ T cells. Donors' CMV status reflects serum IgG against pp150, pp28, p38, p52. Total CD4+ T cells were enriched by CD4 positive selection. The method was immunoSEQ multiplex PCR; TCRdb's version includes in-frame clones alone and lacks a portion of them. The table has approximately 40,000 clones, 75% to 85% seen once; the top ten hold approximately 6.5%. As to this clone: Its specificity is unknown.

V dropped 8 bases and J dropped 4 bases, with 15 bases sitting between them. Germline V gene lookup returns CDR1 MDHEN and CDR2 SYDVKM. This CDR3 is built from 14 residues. The sample taken for sequencing was memory CD4+ T cells from blood. The genes are TRBV28 and TRBJ1-5; D not certain. The sequence derives from an adult in good health and CMV-seronegative. CDR3 sequence reads: CASLTGGLNQPQHF. The CDR3, as DNA: TGTGCCAGCCTTACCGGAGGTTTGAATCAGCCCCAGCATTTT.